These 28 T cell receptor beta chains share one sample of origin, sequenced in a study of cytomegalovirus exposure and HLA in healthy donors. This PCR relied on a set of 60 Vbeta primers and 13 Jbeta primers. Repertoires were generated with immunoSEQ multiplex PCR, while TCRdb's copy carries only in-frame clones and drops some. The table includes about 170,000 clones, 65% to 85% detected once. Sequencing input: PBMCs. The origin of the receptors is a woman between 45 and 60 years old in good health and CMV-seropositive.

This sequence joins TRBV19 and TRBJ2-3; D remains unclear. This CDR3 region has 13 residues. V lost 3 bases to trimming and J lost 1 base, with 5 bases between them. Germline V lookup: CDR1 LNHDA, CDR2 SQIVND (reference sequence). The CDR3 DNA is TGTGCCAGTAGTATTCTAGGCACAGATACGCAGTATTTT. Its translation is CASSILGTDTQYF.

The chain combines TRBV5-4 with TRBJ2-3; 14 bases fit TRBD2. V shed 4 bases, J shed 2 bases, and the junction held 3 bases outside the gene matches. The germline V gene has CDR1 SGHNT and CDR2 YYREEE (reference sequence). The CDR3 spans 16 residues. CDR3 DNA sequence: TGTGCCAGCAGCAAGGGACTAGCGGGGGTCACAGATACGCAGTATTTT. It specifies CASSKGLAGVTDTQYF. The entire variable domain, with the rest obtained from reference TRBV5-4 and TRBJ2-3, is as follows: ETGVTQSPTHLIKTRGQQVTLRCSSQSGHNTVSWYQQALGQGPQFIFQYYREEENGRGNFPPRFSGLQFPNYSSELNVNALELDDSALYLCASSKGLAGVTDTQYFGPGTRLTVL.

This rearrangement joins TRBV7-2 to TRBJ1-6, with D unclear. The germline V and J ends were trimmed by 4 bases and 9 bases, with 7 bases remaining between them. The CDR3 is 12 amino acids. CDR1 and CDR2 (germline): SGHTA, FQGNSA. The CDR3 bases are TGTGCCAGCAGCTCGGGGTTTTCACCCCTCCACTTT. Its protein is CASSSGFSPLHF. Full variable domain (missing parts from reference TRBV7-2 and TRBJ1-6): GAGVSQSPSNKVTEKGKDVELRCDPISGHTALYWYRQSLGQGLEFLIYFQGNSAPDKSGLPSDRFSAERTGGSVSTLTIQRTQQEDSAVYLCASSSGFSPLHFGNGTRLTVT.

The gene calls are TRBV7-6 and TRBJ2-5, with 7 bases matching TRBD1. CDR1 is SGHVS, CDR2 FNYEAQ, per germline. Trimming cost V 5 bases and J 11 bases; bases outside gene matches: 5. The CDR3 has 11 amino acids. The CDR3 nucleotides are TGTGCCAGCAGCAGAGGGACAGAGCAGTACTTC. Protein sequence: CASSRGTEQYF.

The CDR3 region has the DNA TGTGCCAGCAGCTTATTGGGGGGGGGTGGGCAAGAGACCCAGTACTTC. Translation gives CASSLLGGGGQETQYF. The J gene is TRBJ2-5, the V gene TRBV11-2; 7 bases are a match to TRBD2. The CDR3 has 16 amino acids. Germline V gene data show CDR1 as SGHAT and CDR2 as FQNNGV. V lost 2 bases, J lost 2 bases, and 8 bases stayed unmatched.

This rearrangement joins TRBV14 to TRBJ1-4, with D perhaps matching TRBD1 (5 bases). Trimming took 0 bases from V and 6 from J, leaving 8 bases between them. Germline V gene sequence: CDR1 SGHDN, CDR2 FVKESK. The length of the CDR3 is 14 residues. CDR3 DNA sequence: TGTGCCAGCAGCCAAGACTGGGGGGATGAAAAACTGTTTTTT. It encodes CASSQDWGDEKLFF.

This chain uses TRBV7-9 with TRBJ2-5; D is possibly TRBD1 (5 bases). The germline CDR1 and CDR2 sequences are SEHNR and FQNEAQ (reference sequence). This CDR3 has 15 amino acids. Between the trimmed V and J ends, which lost 4 bases and 5 bases, there was a span of 17 bases. CDR3 region: CASSYWGYQQETQYF. CDR3 in DNA: TGTGCCAGCAGCTACTGGGGCTACCAACAGGAGACCCAGTACTTC.

This sequence joins TRBV10-2 and TRBJ2-1; 15 nucleotides agree with TRBD2. CDR1 is WSHSY and CDR2 is SAAADI in the germline V gene. The ends lost 6 bases at V and 8 bases at J; junction bases unmatched: 20. The CDR3 extends over 20 amino acids. The CDR3 DNA reads TGCGCCAGCAGGAGGACTAGCGGGGGGGTGAGGGCTTCTTCGCGGGATGAGCAGTTCTTC. Protein: CASRRTSGGVRASSRDEQFF.

DNA for the CDR3: TGCGCCAGCAGCAGAAACAGGGGTGGCACTGAAGCTTTCTTT. This gives the protein CASSRNRGGTEAFF. The J gene is TRBJ1-1, the V gene TRBV5-1, with 7 bases identical to TRBD1. Germline V gives CDR1 SGHRS, CDR2 YFSETQ. The CDR3 consists of 14 residues. Germline trimming cut 4 bases from V and 4 bases from J; bases unmatched to any gene: 7.

The chain carries TRBV7-2 and TRBJ1-1; D gene unclear. CDR1 is SGHTA, CDR2 FQGNSA, per germline. The CDR3 extends over 13 amino acids. V lost 7 bases and J lost 3, with 12 bases in between. The CDR3 sequence is CASIASGYTEAFF. DNA for the CDR3: TGTGCCAGCATCGCATCGGGTTACACTGAAGCTTTCTTT. Complete variable domain (other parts from reference TRBV7-2 and TRBJ1-1): GAGVSQSPSNKVTEKGKDVELRCDPISGHTALYWYRQSLGQGLEFLIYFQGNSAPDKSGLPSDRFSAERTGGSVSTLTIQRTQQEDSAVYLCASIASGYTEAFFGQGTRLTVV.

CDR3 loop: CASSRGDSTDTQYF. Written as DNA, the CDR3 is TGTGCCAGCAGCCGCGGCGACAGCACAGATACGCAGTATTTT. V is TRBV11-1 and J is TRBJ2-3; D is unresolved. The CDR3 is 14 residues long. Germline CDR1 and CDR2: SGHAT and FQDESV (reference sequence). The V and J ends lost 5 bases and 0 bases respectively, with 9 bases between them.

This sequence joins TRBV20-1 and TRBJ2-1; D is unresolved. V lost 3 bases to trimming and J lost 5 bases, with 5 bases between them. CDR1 and CDR2 from the germline V gene are DFQATT and SNEGSKA (reference sequence). The CDR3 has 11 residues. Here the CDR3 reads CSASVNNEQFF. CDR3 sequence (DNA): TGCAGTGCTAGTGTCAACAATGAGCAGTTCTTC.

The chain joins TRBV7-8 to TRBJ1-5; tentative D call: TRBD1 (6 bases). The germline V and J ends were trimmed by 2 bases and 7 bases, with 9 bases remaining between them. The CDR3 is 13 residues long. The germline V gene encodes CDR1 SGHVS and CDR2 FQNEAQ. As DNA, the CDR3 is TGTGCCAGCAGCTTACGAGGGGGACAGCCCCAGCATTTT. Translated, it gives CASSLRGGQPQHF.

The rearrangement links TRBV15 to TRBJ2-3; TRBD2 matches at 10 bases. The CDR3 spans 19 residues. The V and J ends lost 0 bases and 1 base, in that order; junction bases with no gene match: 10. CDR1 is LNHNV and CDR2 is YYDKDF in the germline V gene (reference sequence). CDR3 coding DNA: TGTGCCACCAGCAGAGATCACGGGCTAGCGGGGGCTCGCACAGATACGCAGTATTTT. Amino acid sequence: CATSRDHGLAGARTDTQYF. The full variable domain, rest sourced from reference TRBV15 and TRBJ2-3, is DAMVIQNPRYQVTQFGKPVTLSCSQTLNHNVMYWYQQKSSQAPKLLFHYYDKDFNNEADTPDNFQSRRPNTSFCFLDIRSPGLGDTAMYLCATSRDHGLAGARTDTQYFGPGTRLTVL.

CDR3 region: CASSLLAGTGDNTGELFF. The DNA for the CDR3 is TGTGCCAGCAGTTTATTGGCCGGGACAGGGGACAACACCGGGGAGCTGTTTTTT. V is TRBV27 and J is TRBJ2-2; 10 positions match TRBD1. This CDR3 is 18 amino acids long. Germline assignment: CDR1 MNHEY and CDR2 SMNVEV (reference sequence). The ends lost 1 base at V and 2 bases at J; junction bases unmatched: 7.

The chain recombines TRBV18 with TRBJ1-5, with 9 bases fitting TRBD1. V shed 2 bases and J 6 bases; nucleotides not matched to a gene: 2. The CDR3 has 14 amino acids. From germline, CDR1 is KGHSH and CDR2 LQKENI. CDR3 nucleotides: TGTGCCAGCTCACCAGGACAGGGGACTCAGCCCCAGCATTTT. This encodes CASSPGQGTQPQHF.

The CDR3 loop reads CASSQGVGTGGNEQFF. CDR3 DNA: TGTGCCAGCAGCCAAGGAGTCGGGACAGGGGGCAATGAGCAGTTCTTC. The chain has TRBV14 and TRBJ2-1, with TRBD1 matching 11 bases. V shed 1 base, J shed 6 bases, and the junction held 5 bases outside the gene matches. Germline values: CDR1 SGHDN, CDR2 FVKESK. The CDR3 runs 16 residues.

The chain joins TRBV2 to TRBJ1-2; D remains unclear. V lost 5 bases to trimming and J lost 0 bases, with 7 bases between them. The CDR3 is 13 residues long. In germline, CDR1 is SNHLY, CDR2 FYNNEI. The CDR3 loop is CASSKTANYGYTF. CDR3 nucleotides: TGTGCCAGCAGTAAAACAGCTAACTATGGCTACACCTTC.

The rearrangement uses TRBV4-1 and TRBJ2-3, with a weak D call TRBD2 (7 bases). The germline V gene encodes CDR1 MGHRA and CDR2 YSYEKL. Between the trimmed V and J ends, which lost 0 bases and 1 base, there was a span of 14 bases. This CDR3 comprises 17 residues. The CDR3 is CASSQEGGPLGTDTQYF. The CDR3, as DNA: TGCGCCAGCAGCCAAGAGGGGGGGCCCTTAGGCACAGATACGCAGTATTTT.

This clone has more than one count but fewer than ten. The chain joins TRBV5-4 to TRBJ1-3; D call uncertain. Per the germline V gene, CDR1 is SGHNT and CDR2 is YYREEE (reference sequence). V was pared by 4 bases and J by 0 bases, with 5 bases between. The CDR3 covers 13 residues. CDR3 bases: TGTGCCAGCAGCCCGTCCTCTGGAAACACCATATATTTT. Translating gives CASSPSSGNTIYF.

V gene TRBV6-4 combines with J gene TRBJ1-1, with a tentative D call TRBD1 (5 bases). In germline, CDR1 is MRHNA, CDR2 SNTAGT. The CDR3 has 13 residues. Between the trimmed V and J ends, which lost 3 bases and 0 bases, there was a span of 5 bases. The CDR3 sequence: CASSEQVNTEAFF. The CDR3 DNA is TGTGCCAGCAGTGAACAGGTGAACACTGAAGCTTTCTTT.

This clone was observed a few times. This sequence joins TRBV5-1 and TRBJ2-5, with a tentative D call TRBD1 (6 bases). Germline V gives CDR1 SGHRS, CDR2 YFSETQ. This CDR3 spans 15 amino acids. Trimming stripped 5 bases from V and 4 bases from J, with 18 bases between. The chain's CDR3 is CASRTAGRGIETQYF. CDR3 sequence (DNA): TGCGCCAGCAGGACCGCCGGCAGGGGAATAGAGACCCAGTACTTC.

The rearrangement links TRBV5-6 to TRBJ2-6, with 7 bases fitting TRBD1. V trimming: 3 bases; J trimming: 0 bases; junction bases outside the gene matches: 6. Germline V gene sequence: CDR1 SGHDT, CDR2 YYEEEE. The CDR3 sequence is 17 residues long. CDR3 DNA: TGTGCCAGCAGCTCCCGGACAGGTTACTCTGGGGCCAACGTCCTGACTTTC. This encodes CASSSRTGYSGANVLTF.

J is TRBJ2-2 and V is TRBV9; 11 nucleotides align to TRBD2. The CDR3 runs to 16 residues. Germline CDR1 is SGDLS and CDR2 is YYNGEE. Trimming removed 3 bases from V and 8 bases from J; junction bases left unmatched: 9. CDR3 nucleotide sequence: TGTGCCAGCAGCGCACCGGGACTAGCGGTCGCAGGGGAGCTGTTTTTT. The encoded protein is CASSAPGLAVAGELFF.

This sequence joins TRBV27 and TRBJ2-7; maybe TRBD1 (6 bases). The V gene's germline CDR1 is MNHEY and CDR2 SMNVEV (reference sequence). V gave up 7 bases and J gave up 6 bases, with 25 bases separating them. The CDR3 has 16 residues. In DNA, the CDR3 is TGTGCCAGCACCGAAAATGGGCGAGGGGGTATCTCCGAGCAGTACTTC. It encodes CASTENGRGGISEQYF.

The rearrangement uses TRBV7-7 and TRBJ2-1; D unresolved. Trimming took off 5 bases at V and 0 bases at J, with 8 bases between the two ends. CDR3 size: 14 residues. Germline V CDR1 and CDR2: SSHAT, FNYEAQ (reference sequence). CDR3 sequence reads: CASSPSSSYNEQFF. Here the CDR3 DNA reads TGTGCCAGCAGCCCAAGTAGCTCCTACAATGAGCAGTTCTTC.

The rearrangement links TRBV2 to TRBJ2-7, with 10 bases lining up with TRBD1. The length of the CDR3 is 13 residues. Unmatched junction bases numbered 5, after V lost 6 bases and J lost 6 bases. Germline CDR1 reads SNHLY; CDR2 reads FYNNEI. The CDR3 DNA is TGTGCCAGCAGAGGGACAGGGGTAGGCGAGCAGTACTTC. This codes for CASRGTGVGEQYF.

The chain employs TRBV5-4 and TRBJ1-2, with D uncertain. CDR1 SGHNT and CDR2 YYREEE come from the germline V gene (reference sequence). This CDR3 region has 14 residues. The germline V and J ends were trimmed by 0 bases and 2 bases, with 8 bases remaining between them. Here the CDR3 DNA reads TGTGCCAGCAGCTTGGAGGGCGGGAACTATGGCTACACCTTC. Amino acids: CASSLEGGNYGYTF. The full variable domain, with the rest looked up from reference TRBV5-4 and TRBJ1-2, is ETGVTQSPTHLIKTRGQQVTLRCSSQSGHNTVSWYQQALGQGPQFIFQYYREEENGRGNFPPRFSGLQFPNYSSELNVNALELDDSALYLCASSLEGGNYGYTFGSGTRLTVV.